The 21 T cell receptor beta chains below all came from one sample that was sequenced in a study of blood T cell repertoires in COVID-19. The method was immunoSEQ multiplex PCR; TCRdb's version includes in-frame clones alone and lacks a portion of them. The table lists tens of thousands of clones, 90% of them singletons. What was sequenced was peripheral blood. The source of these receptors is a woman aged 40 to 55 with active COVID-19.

In DNA form, the CDR3 reads TGTGCCAGCAGCCGTATACTAGCGGGGGGGCCGGGGGAGCAGTACTTC. It translates to CASSRILAGGPGEQYF. J is TRBJ2-7 and V is TRBV11-3, with 13 positions matching TRBD2. There are 16 residues in the CDR3. V shed 5 bases and J 7 bases; nucleotides not matched to a gene: 11. Germline loops: CDR1 SGHNT, CDR2 YENEEA.

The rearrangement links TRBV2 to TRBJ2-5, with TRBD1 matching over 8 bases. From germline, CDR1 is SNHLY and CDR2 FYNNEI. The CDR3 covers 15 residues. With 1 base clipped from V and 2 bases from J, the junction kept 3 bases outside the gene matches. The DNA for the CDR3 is TGTGCCAGCAGTGAAGGCAGGGGGCAACAAGAGACCCAGTACTTC. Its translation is CASSEGRGQQETQYF.

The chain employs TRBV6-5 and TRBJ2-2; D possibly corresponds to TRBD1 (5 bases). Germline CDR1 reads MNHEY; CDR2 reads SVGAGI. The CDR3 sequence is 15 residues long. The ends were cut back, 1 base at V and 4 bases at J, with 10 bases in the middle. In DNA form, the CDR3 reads TGTGCCAGCAGTTACTTGGGTAGGGGCACCGGGGAGCTGTTTTTT. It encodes CASSYLGRGTGELFF.

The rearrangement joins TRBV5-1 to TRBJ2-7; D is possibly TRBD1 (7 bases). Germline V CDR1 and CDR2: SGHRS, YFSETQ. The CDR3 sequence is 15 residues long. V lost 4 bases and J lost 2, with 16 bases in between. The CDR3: CASSAGGTDTYEQYF. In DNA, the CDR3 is TGCGCCAGCAGCGCCGGCGGGACAGATACCTACGAGCAGTACTTC.

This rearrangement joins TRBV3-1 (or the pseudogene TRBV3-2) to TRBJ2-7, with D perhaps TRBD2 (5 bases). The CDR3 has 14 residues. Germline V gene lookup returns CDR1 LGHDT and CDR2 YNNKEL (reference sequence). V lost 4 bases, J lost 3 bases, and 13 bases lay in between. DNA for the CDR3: TGTGCCAGCAGCCGGCGGAGGCTTATCTACGAGCAGTACTTC. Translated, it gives CASSRRRLIYEQYF.

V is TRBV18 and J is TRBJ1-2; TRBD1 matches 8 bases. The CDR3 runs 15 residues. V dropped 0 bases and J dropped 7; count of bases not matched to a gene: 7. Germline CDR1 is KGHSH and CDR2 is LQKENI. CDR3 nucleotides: TGTGCCAGCTCACCACCGTCAGGGGGCGAAGGTGGCTACACCTTC. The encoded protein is CASSPPSGGEGGYTF.

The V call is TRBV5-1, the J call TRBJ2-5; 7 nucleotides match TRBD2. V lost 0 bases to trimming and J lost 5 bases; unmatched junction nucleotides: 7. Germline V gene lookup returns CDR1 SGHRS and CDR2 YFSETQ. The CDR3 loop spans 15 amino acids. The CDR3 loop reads CASSLASGAGETQYF. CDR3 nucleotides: TGCGCCAGCAGCTTGGCCAGCGGGGCTGGGGAGACCCAGTACTTC.

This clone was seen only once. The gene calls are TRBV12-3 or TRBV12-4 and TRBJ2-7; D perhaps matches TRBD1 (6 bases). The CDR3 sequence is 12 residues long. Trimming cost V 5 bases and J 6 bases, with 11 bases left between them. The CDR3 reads CASSAVGGEQYF. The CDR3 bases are TGTGCCAGCAGTGCAGTAGGGGGCGAGCAGTACTTC.

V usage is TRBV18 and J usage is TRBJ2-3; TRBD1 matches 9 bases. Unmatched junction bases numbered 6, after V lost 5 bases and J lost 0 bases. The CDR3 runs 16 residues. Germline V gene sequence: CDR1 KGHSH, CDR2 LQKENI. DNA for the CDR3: TGTGCCAGCTCATCTGGACAGGGGACGAGCACAGATACGCAGTATTTT. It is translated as CASSSGQGTSTDTQYF.

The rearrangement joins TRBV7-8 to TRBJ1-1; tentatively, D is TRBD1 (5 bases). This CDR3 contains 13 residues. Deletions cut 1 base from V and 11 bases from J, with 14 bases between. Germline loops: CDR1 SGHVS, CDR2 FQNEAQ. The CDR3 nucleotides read TGTGCCAGCAGCTTAGGGGCAGGGCTCGACGCTTTCTTT. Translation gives CASSLGAGLDAFF.

The CDR3 DNA reads as TGTGCCAGCAGCTTGGGACTCGTGAATTCACCCCTCCACTTT. Its translation: CASSLGLVNSPLHF. This chain links TRBV5-5 with TRBJ1-6, with D hard to call. This CDR3 has 14 residues. Trimming removed 0 bases from V and 7 bases from J, with 8 bases in between. Germline CDR1 is SGHKS and CDR2 is YYEKEE (reference sequence). Together with reference TRBV5-5 and TRBJ1-6, the CDR3 gives the full variable domain: DAGVTQSPTHLIKTRGQQVTLRCSPISGHKSVSWYQQVLGQGPQFIFQYYEKEERGRGNFPDRFSARQFPNYSSELNVNALLLGDSALYLCASSLGLVNSPLHFGNGTRLTVT.

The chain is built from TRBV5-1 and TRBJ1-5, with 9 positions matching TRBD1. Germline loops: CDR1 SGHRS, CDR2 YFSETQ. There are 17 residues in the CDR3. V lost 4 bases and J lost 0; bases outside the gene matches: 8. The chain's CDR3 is CASSPGDRGYSNQPQHF. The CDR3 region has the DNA TGCGCCAGCAGCCCGGGAGACAGGGGGTATAGCAATCAGCCCCAGCATTTT.

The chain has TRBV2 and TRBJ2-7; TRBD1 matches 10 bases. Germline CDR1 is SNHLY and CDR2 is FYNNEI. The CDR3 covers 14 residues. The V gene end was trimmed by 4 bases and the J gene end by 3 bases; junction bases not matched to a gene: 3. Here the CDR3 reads CASSGRDRGYEQYF. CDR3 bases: TGTGCCAGCAGTGGCCGGGACAGGGGCTACGAGCAGTACTTC.

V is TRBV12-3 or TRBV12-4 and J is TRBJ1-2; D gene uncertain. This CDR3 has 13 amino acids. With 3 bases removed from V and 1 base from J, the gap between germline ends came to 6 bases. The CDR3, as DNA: TGTGCCAGCAGTTTGGAGGTTAACTATGGCTACACCTTC. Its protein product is CASSLEVNYGYTF.

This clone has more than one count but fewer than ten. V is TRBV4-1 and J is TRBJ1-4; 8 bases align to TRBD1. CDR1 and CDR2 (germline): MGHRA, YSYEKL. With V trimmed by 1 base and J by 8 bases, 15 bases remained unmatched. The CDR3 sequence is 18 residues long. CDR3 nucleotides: TGCGCCAGCAGCCAAGTGGCGGGCAGGGGGCAAGTGGGCGAAAAACTGTTTTTT. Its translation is CASSQVAGRGQVGEKLFF.

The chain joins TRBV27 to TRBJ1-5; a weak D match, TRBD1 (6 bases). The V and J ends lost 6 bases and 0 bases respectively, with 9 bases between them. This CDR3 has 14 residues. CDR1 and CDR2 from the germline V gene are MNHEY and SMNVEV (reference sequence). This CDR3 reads CASRGARSNQPQHF. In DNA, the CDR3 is TGTGCCAGCAGGGGGGCACGTAGCAATCAGCCCCAGCATTTT.

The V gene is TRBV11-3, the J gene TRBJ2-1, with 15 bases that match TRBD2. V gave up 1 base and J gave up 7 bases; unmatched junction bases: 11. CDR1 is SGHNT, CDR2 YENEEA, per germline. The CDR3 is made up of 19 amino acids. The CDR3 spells CASSLGVGLAGGDGNEQFF. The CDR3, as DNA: TGTGCCAGCAGCTTAGGAGTGGGACTAGCGGGGGGCGATGGTAATGAGCAGTTCTTC.

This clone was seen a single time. CDR3 nucleotide sequence: TGTGCCAGCAGCTTTCCGGGGGTCGAGACCCAGTACTTC. It codes for CASSFPGVETQYF. V usage is TRBV5-5 and J usage is TRBJ2-5, with D possibly TRBD2 on 6 matching bases. The V gene's germline CDR1 is SGHKS and CDR2 YYEKEE (reference sequence). V lost 2 bases, J lost 5 bases, and 10 bases lay in between. This CDR3 comprises 13 residues.

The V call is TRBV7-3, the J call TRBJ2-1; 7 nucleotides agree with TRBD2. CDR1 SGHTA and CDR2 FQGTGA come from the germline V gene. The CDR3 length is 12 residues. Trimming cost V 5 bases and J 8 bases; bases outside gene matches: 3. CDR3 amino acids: CASSGLGDEQFF. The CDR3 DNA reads TGTGCCAGCAGCGGACTAGGGGATGAGCAGTTCTTC. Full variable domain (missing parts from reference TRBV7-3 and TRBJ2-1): GAGVSQTPSNKVTEKGKYVELRCDPISGHTALYWYRQSLGQGPEFLIYFQGTGAADDSGLPNDRFFAVRPEGSVSTLKIQRTERGDSAVYLCASSGLGDEQFFGPGTRLTVL.

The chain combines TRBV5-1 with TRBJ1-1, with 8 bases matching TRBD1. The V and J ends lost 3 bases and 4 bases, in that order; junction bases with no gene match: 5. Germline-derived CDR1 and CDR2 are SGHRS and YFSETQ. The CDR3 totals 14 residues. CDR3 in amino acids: CASSSMDRVTEAFF. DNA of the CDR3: TGCGCCAGCAGCTCGATGGACAGGGTCACTGAAGCTTTCTTT.

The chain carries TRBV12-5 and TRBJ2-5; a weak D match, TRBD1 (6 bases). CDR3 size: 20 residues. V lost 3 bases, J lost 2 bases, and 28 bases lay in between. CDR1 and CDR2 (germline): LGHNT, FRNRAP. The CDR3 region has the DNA TGTGCTAGTGGTTTTTGGGGGCAGGTTTTCCTCTTCCCGATACAAGAGACCCAGTACTTC. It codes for CASGFWGQVFLFPIQETQYF.